The 25 T cell receptor beta chains given below trace back to one sample, sequenced in a study of T cells after yellow fever vaccination. TCRdb re-called the 5' RACE reads with MiXCR, one entry per CDR3 protein. The sample yields under 55,000 distinct CDR3 sequences, around 6.7% seen once. Source: CD8+ T cells not binding an NS4B(214-222) dextramer, sorted from PBMCs, taken roughly 46 days after the first yellow fever vaccination. The receptors were sampled from a man between 18 and 29 years old who received the YFV17D yellow fever vaccine.

This clonotype was found many times. The chain recombines TRBV6-1 with TRBJ2-1; TRBD2 agrees at 8 bases. The germline V gene encodes CDR1 MNHNS and CDR2 SASEGT. V trimming: 8 bases; J trimming: 5 bases; junction bases outside the gene matches: 14. CDR3 length: 16 residues. This CDR3 is CASSYNWRGVHNEQFF. DNA for the CDR3: TGTGCCAGCTCCTACAACTGGCGGGGGGTACACAATGAGCAGTTCTTC.

This clonotype was seen many times. The rearrangement joins TRBV4-1 to TRBJ2-3; 9 bases fit TRBD2. Germline V CDR1 and CDR2: MGHRA, YSYEKL. V trimming: 1 base; J trimming: 5 bases; junction bases outside the gene matches: 7. The CDR3 runs to 16 residues. The CDR3 sequence is CASSQVGGGAKDTQYF. CDR3 coding DNA: TGCGCCAGCAGCCAAGTAGGCGGGGGGGCCAAAGATACGCAGTATTTT.

This clonotype was picked up many times. This chain joins TRBV2 and TRBJ1-5; 10 nucleotides agree with TRBD1. V lost 5 bases and J lost 2; bases outside the gene matches: 3. The CDR3 runs 15 residues. The germline gives CDR1 SNHLY, CDR2 FYNNEI. CDR3 nucleotide sequence: TGTGCCAGCAGTCGGGACAGGGGCGGCAATCAGCCCCAGCATTTT. Its translation is CASSRDRGGNQPQHF.

There are many counts of this clonotype. The chain recombines TRBV11-1 with TRBJ2-5; D uncertain. In germline, CDR1 is SGHAT, CDR2 FQDESV (reference sequence). The CDR3 length is 11 residues. Trimming left V 10 bases short and J 4 bases short, with 10 bases between. CDR3 region: CAIIKGETQYF. CDR3 coding DNA: TGTGCCATCATAAAAGGAGAGACCCAGTACTTC.

This clonotype was recorded at least ten times. V gene TRBV12-3 or TRBV12-4 combines with J gene TRBJ2-6; D might be TRBD2 (6 bases). The CDR3 is 16 amino acids. The germline V and J ends were trimmed by 6 bases and 2 bases, with 14 bases remaining between them. CDR3 in amino acids: CASREGVKAGANVLTF. Here the CDR3 DNA reads TGTGCCAGCAGGGAGGGTGTTAAGGCTGGGGCCAACGTCCTGACTTTC.

This clonotype was detected a few times. This chain links TRBV14 with TRBJ2-7, with unresolved D. The CDR3 is 13 amino acids. Trimming removed 3 bases at V and 6 bases at J, with 12 bases between. Germline V gene sequence: CDR1 SGHDN, CDR2 FVKESK. CDR3 sequence: CASSHTPAGEQYF. CDR3 sequence (DNA): TGTGCCAGCAGCCACACTCCTGCCGGCGAGCAGTACTTC.

This sequence joins TRBV19 and TRBJ1-5, with D possibly TRBD1 on 6 matching bases. The CDR3 extends over 13 amino acids. V was shortened by 6 bases and J by 7 bases, with 13 bases between the two germline ends. The germline V gene has CDR1 LNHDA and CDR2 SQIVND (reference sequence). The CDR3 nucleotides are TGTGCCAGTAGCCCCACAGGGAGACAGCCCCAGCATTTT. As protein: CASSPTGRQPQHF.

The V call is TRBV5-5, the J call TRBJ2-2; the match to TRBD1 covers 10 bases. Trimming cost V 4 bases and J 7 bases; bases outside gene matches: 7. Germline CDR1 is SGHKS and CDR2 is YYEKEE (reference sequence). There are 15 residues in the CDR3. CDR3 in DNA: TGTGCCAGCAGCACGGACAGGGGGAGGCTCGGGGAGCTGTTTTTT. Protein product: CASSTDRGRLGELFF.

This clonotype was seen a handful of times. V and J are TRBV5-6 and TRBJ1-1, with no clear D. The CDR3 sequence is 11 residues long. The ends were cut back, 0 bases at V and 8 bases at J, with 5 bases in the middle. Germline CDR1 reads SGHDT; CDR2 reads YYEEEE. The chain's CDR3 is CASSLGPEAFF. The CDR3 DNA is TGTGCCAGCAGCTTGGGGCCGGAAGCTTTCTTT.

This clonotype was counted at least ten times. The chain joins TRBV27 to TRBJ2-7; the match to TRBD1 covers 7 bases. The CDR3 is 14 residues long. V was clipped by 4 bases and J by 1 base; unmatched bases: 4. CDR1 MNHEY and CDR2 SMNVEV come from the germline V gene (reference sequence). The DNA for the CDR3 is TGTGCCAGCAGTTATGCAGGGGGATCCTACGAGCAGTACGTC. It yields the protein CASSYAGGSYEQYV.

The sample holds many counts of this clonotype. The V and J genes are TRBV18 and TRBJ1-4; TRBD1 is a possible D gene (5 bases). V was trimmed by 4 bases and J by 5 bases, leaving 14 bases between them. The V gene's germline CDR1 is KGHSH and CDR2 LQKENI. This CDR3 spans 15 amino acids. The CDR3 here is CASSLKDKSNEKLFF. CDR3 nucleotide sequence: TGTGCCAGCTCACTAAAGGACAAGTCGAATGAAAAACTGTTTTTT.

Only a few counts were recorded for this clonotype. This sequence joins TRBV5-1 and TRBJ2-5; D is uncertain. Germline CDR1 reads SGHRS; CDR2 reads YFSETQ. The CDR3 consists of 12 residues. V lost 3 bases to trimming and J lost 7 bases, with 10 bases between them. The chain's CDR3 is CASSSQWGTQYF. The CDR3 DNA reads TGCGCCAGCAGCTCGCAGTGGGGGACCCAGTACTTC.

This rearrangement joins TRBV5-6 to TRBJ2-7; perhaps TRBD2 as D (6 bases). CDR1 SGHDT and CDR2 YYEEEE come from the germline V gene. The CDR3 loop spans 13 amino acids. Between the trimmed V and J ends, which lost 4 bases and 3 bases, there was a span of 11 bases. CDR3 nucleotide sequence: TGTGCCAGCAGCCCCGGGAGCCTCTACGAGCAGTACTTC. Residues: CASSPGSLYEQYF. The full variable domain, its missing parts supplied by reference TRBV5-6 and TRBJ2-7, is DAGVTQSPTHLIKTRGQQVTLRCSPKSGHDTVSWYQQALGQGPQFIFQYYEEEERQRGNFPDRFSGHQFPNYSSELNVNALLLGDSALYLCASSPGSLYEQYFGPGTRLTVT.

V gene TRBV21-1 combines with J gene TRBJ1-1. TRBV21-1 is deemed a pseudogene. This CDR3 comprises 12 residues. The CDR3 DNA reads TGTGCCAGACAACTTAAAAGGACTGAAGCTTTCTTT. As protein: CARQLKRTEAFF.

In its sample, this clonotype was seen many times. V usage is TRBV6-2 or TRBV6-3 and J usage is TRBJ2-6, with 10 nucleotides matching TRBD1. This CDR3 is built from 20 residues. J was trimmed by 2 bases and V by 7 bases; bases with no gene match: 17. Germline CDR1 MNHEY, CDR2 SVGEGT. The CDR3 sequence: CASTKGRQGAFFAGANVLTF. DNA of the CDR3: TGTGCCAGCACCAAAGGAAGACAGGGGGCGTTTTTTGCTGGGGCCAACGTCCTGACTTTC.

This clonotype was counted at least ten times. The chain uses TRBV10-3 and TRBJ2-4; D gene ambiguous. The CDR3 loop spans 13 amino acids. V gave up 8 bases and J gave up 5 bases, with 13 bases separating them. Germline assignment: CDR1 ENHRY and CDR2 SYGVKD. The CDR3 region has the DNA TGTGCCATCGCACTCCCGGACGAAAACATTCAGTACTTC. It translates to CAIALPDENIQYF.

The table lists this clonotype with a few counts. V is TRBV6-5 and J is TRBJ2-5, with D perhaps matching TRBD2 (5 bases). V dropped 2 bases and J dropped 4 bases, with 14 bases sitting between them. The CDR3 runs 15 residues. Germline V gene sequence: CDR1 MNHEY, CDR2 SVGAGI. The CDR3 region has the DNA TGTGCCAGCAGTTACCGGCCACGGGGTGGAGAGACCCAGTACTTC. Protein: CASSYRPRGGETQYF.

This clonotype was seen many times. The DNA of the CDR3 is TGCGCCAGCAGCCAAGAACAGGGTGTCGGTCAGCCCCAGCATTTT. It yields the protein CASSQEQGVGQPQHF. J is TRBJ1-5 and V is TRBV4-1, with D tentatively TRBD1 (6 bases). Between the trimmed V and J ends, which lost 0 bases and 6 bases, there was a span of 12 bases. CDR1 MGHRA and CDR2 YSYEKL come from the germline V gene. The length of the CDR3 is 15 residues.

This clonotype was counted a few times. V usage is TRBV27 and J usage is TRBJ1-1; D uncertain. The CDR3 consists of 15 residues. Germline lookup yields CDR1 MNHEY and CDR2 SMNVEV (reference sequence). Trimming pared 3 bases from V and 2 bases from J, leaving 13 bases between. Here the CDR3 reads CASSLKGSVNTEAFF. CDR3 coding DNA: TGTGCCAGCAGTTTGAAGGGCAGCGTAAACACTGAAGCTTTCTTT.

The sample holds a few counts of this clonotype. The rearrangement joins TRBV27 to TRBJ2-7; 9 positions agree with TRBD1. The V segment lost 2 bases and the J segment 5 bases; nucleotides outside the gene matches: 4. This CDR3 comprises 14 residues. Germline values: CDR1 MNHEY, CDR2 SMNVEV (reference sequence). CDR3 amino acids: CASSLLGTGHEQYF. Here the CDR3 DNA reads TGTGCCAGCAGTTTACTCGGGACAGGGCACGAGCAGTACTTC.

Comment on this clonotype: This may stem from a read error, because a much larger clone lies one nucleotide away. The rearrangement joins TRBV10-3 to TRBJ2-6; 7 bases map to TRBD1. From germline, CDR1 is ENHRY and CDR2 SYGVKD. This CDR3 spans 19 amino acids. V dropped 4 bases and J dropped 0; count of bases not matched to a gene: 12. The CDR3 protein is CAISASAGTVRSGANVLTF. The CDR3 nucleotides are TGTGCCATCAGTGCCTCCGCCGGGACAGTTCGCTCTGGGGCCAACGTCCTGACTTTC.

The table lists this clonotype with many counts. V usage is TRBV6-5 and J usage is TRBJ2-1; D is perhaps TRBD1 (5 bases). Germline V gives CDR1 MNHEY, CDR2 SVGAGI. CDR3 size: 15 residues. The ends were cut back, 0 bases at V and 0 bases at J, with 6 bases in the middle. The CDR3 nucleotides are TGTGCCAGCAGTTACTCGCAGGGCTCCTACAATGAGCAGTTCTTC. Encoded protein: CASSYSQGSYNEQFF.

J is TRBJ2-7 and V is TRBV19; 7 bases agree with TRBD1. V shed 8 bases, J shed 2 bases, and the junction held 12 bases outside the gene matches. Germline CDR1 and CDR2: LNHDA and SQIVND (reference sequence). The CDR3 has 15 amino acids. CDR3 nucleotide sequence: TGTGCCAGTTACGGACAGGTCAATACTACCTACGAGCAGTACTTC. Translated, it gives CASYGQVNTTYEQYF.

This chain joins TRBV7-2 and TRBJ1-1; D perhaps matches TRBD1 (5 bases). V shed 6 bases and J shed 1 base, with 21 bases lying between them. Per germline, CDR1 SGHTA and CDR2 FQGNSA. The CDR3 covers 17 residues. CDR3 loop: CASRALLHRLQNTEAFF. The CDR3 DNA sequence: TGTGCCAGCAGGGCCCTATTACACAGGCTGCAGAACACTGAAGCTTTCTTT.

In its sample, this clonotype was seen a few times. A junction end diverges from the germline sequence, so it may reflect a read error. The chain employs TRBV3-1 and TRBJ2-7; no clear D. Germline V gene sequence: CDR1 LGHDT, CDR2 YNNKEL (reference sequence). CDR3 length: 12 residues. The CDR3 region has the DNA TGTGCCATCAGCGATGGCTCCTACGAGCAGTACTTC. Amino acid sequence: CAISDGSYEQYF.